These T cell receptor beta chains were read from a single sample in a study of post-analysis software for immune sequencing data. MiXCR, run by TCRdb on the PCR reads, gives a single entry per CDR3 protein. The sample lists 700,000 to 800,000 distinct CDR3 sequences, around 27% occurring once. The material sequenced was blood. The receptors were gathered from a girl between 10 and 17 years old with multiple sclerosis. Both conserved end residues are part of each CDR3. D genes are given only for firm matches. The listing skips clone size in some rows; elsewhere it reads once, few, many or a size class.

D gene: .; V gene: TRBV7-9; clone size: .; J gene: TRBJ1-1; CDR3 protein: CASSPSSVNTEAFF; CDR3 DNA: TGTGCCAGCAGCCCATCCTCGGTGAACACTGAAGCTTTCTTT
D gene: TRBD1; V gene: TRBV29-1; clone size: many; J gene: TRBJ2-7; CDR3 protein: CSARQGAVPQYF; CDR3 DNA: TGCAGCGCTAGACAGGGGGCGGTTCCCCAGTACTTC
D gene: .; V gene: TRBV4-3; clone size: few; J gene: TRBJ2-1; CDR3 protein: CASSQGLLGAHSYNEQFF; CDR3 DNA: TGCGCCAGCAGCCAAGGTCTATTAGGAGCCCACTCCTACAATGAGCAGTTCTTC
D gene: .; V gene: TRBV6-5; clone size: .; J gene: TRBJ2-1; CDR3 protein: CASSYTGSSYNEQFF; CDR3 DNA: TGTGCCAGCAGTTACACAGGTAGCTCCTACAATGAGCAGTTCTTC
D gene: .; V gene: TRBV5-1; clone size: few; J gene: TRBJ2-5; CDR3 protein: CASTTGRGETQYF; CDR3 DNA: TGCGCCAGCACTACAGGGCGCGGAGAGACCCAGTACTTC
D gene: TRBD2; V gene: TRBV10-3; clone size: .; J gene: TRBJ2-1; CDR3 protein: CATSETTQAGARNEQFF; CDR3 DNA: TGTGCCACCAGTGAGACCACGCAAGCGGGGGCAAGGAATGAGCAGTTCTTC
D gene: TRBD1; V gene: TRBV27; clone size: few; J gene: TRBJ2-7; CDR3 protein: CASSRQGNKCYEQYF; CDR3 DNA: TGTGCCAGCAGTCGACAGGGGAACAAATGCTACGAGCAGTACTTC
D gene: TRBD1; V gene: TRBV6-6; clone size: few; J gene: TRBJ2-1; CDR3 protein: CASKYGQVHYNEQFF; CDR3 DNA: TGTGCCAGCAAATACGGACAGGTACACTACAATGAGCAGTTCTTC
D gene: .; V gene: TRBV20-1; clone size: .; J gene: TRBJ1-1; CDR3 protein: CSVRIPGENTEAFF; CDR3 DNA: TGCAGTGTTAGAATCCCAGGGGAGAACACTGAAGCTTTCTTT
D gene: TRBD2; V gene: TRBV11-2; clone size: few; J gene: TRBJ2-3; CDR3 protein: CASSPSGSRADTQYF; CDR3 DNA: TGTGCCAGCAGCCCTAGCGGGAGTCGGGCAGATACGCAGTATTTT
D gene: TRBD1; V gene: TRBV6-5; clone size: few; J gene: TRBJ2-5; CDR3 protein: CASREWGQGKETQYF; CDR3 DNA: TGTGCCAGCAGGGAGTGGGGACAGGGAAAAGAGACCCAGTACTTC
D gene: .; V gene: TRBV6-5; clone size: .; J gene: TRBJ2-5; CDR3 protein: CASSFGRKETQYF; CDR3 DNA: TGTGCCAGCAGTTTCGGGAGAAAAGAGACCCAGTACTTC
D gene: TRBD1; V gene: TRBV4-3; clone size: few; J gene: TRBJ2-1; CDR3 protein: CASSRQAGQGWDEQFF; CDR3 DNA: TGCGCCAGCAGCCGGCAGGCGGGACAGGGATGGGATGAGCAGTTCTTC
D gene: .; V gene: TRBV5-1; clone size: .; J gene: TRBJ1-1; CDR3 protein: CASTGQLNTEAFF; CDR3 DNA: TGCGCCAGCACCGGGCAGTTGAACACTGAAGCTTTCTTT
D gene: .; V gene: TRBV18; clone size: .; J gene: TRBJ1-1; CDR3 protein: CASSHAAERTEAFF; CDR3 DNA: TGTGCCAGCTCACACGCGGCAGAGCGCACTGAAGCTTTCTTT
D gene: TRBD1; V gene: TRBV7-2; clone size: .; J gene: TRBJ2-5; CDR3 protein: CASSSGQGAREQYF; CDR3 DNA: TGTGCCAGCAGCTCGGGACAGGGGGCGCGTGAGCAGTACTTC
D gene: TRBD2; V gene: TRBV7-9; clone size: .; J gene: TRBJ2-3; CDR3 protein: CASSSAAGKREEESTDTQYF; CDR3 DNA: TGTGCCAGCAGCTCCGCCGCGGGTAAGCGGGAGGAAGAGAGCACAGATACGCAGTATTTT
D gene: .; V gene: TRBV5-1; clone size: few; J gene: TRBJ2-4; CDR3 protein: CASRDGDLAKNIQYF; CDR3 DNA: TGCGCCAGCAGGGACGGGGACTTAGCCAAAAACATTCAGTACTTC
D gene: .; V gene: TRBV2; clone size: .; J gene: TRBJ2-5; CDR3 protein: CASRYTGTVQETQYF; CDR3 DNA: TGTGCCAGCAGGTATACCGGAACAGTCCAAGAGACCCAGTACTTC
D gene: TRBD2; V gene: TRBV5-1; clone size: .; J gene: TRBJ2-3; CDR3 protein: CASSLASGLTDTQYF; CDR3 DNA: TGCGCCAGCAGCTTGGCTAGCGGGTTAACAGATACGCAGTATTTT
D gene: TRBD1; V gene: TRBV20-1; clone size: .; J gene: TRBJ1-2; CDR3 protein: CSTNLDRASANYGYTF; CDR3 DNA: TGCAGTACTAACTTGGACAGGGCATCAGCTAACTATGGCTACACCTTC
D gene: .; V gene: TRBV20-1; clone size: few; J gene: TRBJ1-5; CDR3 protein: CSVQLKSGNQPQHF; CDR3 DNA: TGCAGTGTCCAACTTAAAAGCGGCAATCAGCCCCAGCATTTT
D gene: .; V gene: TRBV6-2/TRBV6-3; clone size: few; J gene: TRBJ1-3; CDR3 protein: CASRRSDGQIYF; CDR3 DNA: TGTGCCAGCAGAAGATCCGACGGACAGATATATTTT
D gene: TRBD2; V gene: TRBV6-4; clone size: few; J gene: TRBJ2-1; CDR3 protein: CASSDTGLAGGSSYNEQFF; CDR3 DNA: TGTGCCAGCAGTGACACGGGACTAGCGGGGGGCAGCTCCTACAATGAGCAGTTCTTC
D gene: TRBD1; V gene: TRBV2; clone size: .; J gene: TRBJ2-7; CDR3 protein: CASNLRTGRPYEQYF; CDR3 DNA: TGTGCCAGCAACCTGAGGACAGGGAGGCCCTACGAGCAGTACTTC
D gene: .; V gene: TRBV4-1; clone size: .; J gene: TRBJ1-1; CDR3 protein: CASSQGPSTEAFF; CDR3 DNA: TGCGCCAGCAGCCAGGGCCCGTCCACTGAAGCTTTCTTT
D gene: .; V gene: TRBV29-1; clone size: .; J gene: TRBJ2-3; CDR3 protein: CSVGGGTQYF; CDR3 DNA: TGCAGCGTTGGGGGAGGTACGCAGTATTTT
D gene: TRBD2; V gene: TRBV20-1; clone size: .; J gene: TRBJ2-1; CDR3 protein: CSALGTSGFNEQFF; CDR3 DNA: TGCAGTGCTCTGGGGACTAGCGGCTTCAATGAGCAGTTCTTC
D gene: .; V gene: TRBV28; clone size: .; J gene: TRBJ2-3; CDR3 protein: CASSSQNSLPSTDTQYF; CDR3 DNA: TGTGCCAGCAGTTCGCAGAACTCTCTCCCGAGCACAGATACGCAGTATTTT
D gene: .; V gene: TRBV5-6; clone size: few; J gene: TRBJ2-3; CDR3 protein: CASSSMTRSTDTQYF; CDR3 DNA: TGTGCCAGCAGCTCCATGACCCGAAGCACAGATACGCAGTATTTT
D gene: TRBD2; V gene: TRBV29-1; clone size: few; J gene: TRBJ2-1; CDR3 protein: CSVDPLAGGNEQFF; CDR3 DNA: TGCAGCGTTGACCCACTAGCGGGGGGGAATGAGCAGTTCTTC
D gene: .; V gene: TRBV7-2; clone size: .; J gene: TRBJ2-1; CDR3 protein: CASSLVARYNEQFF; CDR3 DNA: TGTGCCAGCAGCTTAGTAGCGCGGTACAATGAGCAGTTCTTC
D gene: .; V gene: TRBV29-1; clone size: many; J gene: TRBJ2-1; CDR3 protein: CSVDSSYNEQFF; CDR3 DNA: TGCAGCGTTGATAGCAGCTACAATGAGCAGTTCTTC
D gene: TRBD1; V gene: TRBV7-8; clone size: .; J gene: TRBJ2-2; CDR3 protein: CASSLQGASTGERFF; CDR3 DNA: TGTGCCAGCAGCTTACAGGGGGCAAGCACCGGGGAGCGGTTTTTT
D gene: TRBD2; V gene: TRBV20-1; clone size: .; J gene: TRBJ2-7; CDR3 protein: CSATAETGLAHEQYF; CDR3 DNA: TGCAGTGCTACCGCGGAAACCGGACTAGCCCACGAGCAGTACTTC
D gene: .; V gene: TRBV6-1; clone size: few; J gene: TRBJ1-5; CDR3 protein: CASSSIRTFRGNQPQHF; CDR3 DNA: TGTGCCAGCAGCTCCATAAGGACATTTCGAGGCAATCAGCCCCAGCATTTT
D gene: TRBD1; V gene: TRBV7-9; clone size: .; J gene: TRBJ2-5; CDR3 protein: CASSAGRGQGETQYF; CDR3 DNA: TGTGCCAGCAGCGCCGGCAGGGGACAGGGAGAGACCCAGTACTTC
D gene: .; V gene: TRBV4-1; clone size: .; J gene: TRBJ1-2; CDR3 protein: CASSHRRDGYTF; CDR3 DNA: TGCGCCAGCAGCCACCGCAGGGATGGCTACACCTTC
D gene: .; V gene: TRBV29-1; clone size: .; J gene: TRBJ2-1; CDR3 protein: CSVEEAAGYGEQFF; CDR3 DNA: TGCAGCGTTGAAGAGGCCGCAGGATACGGTGAGCAGTTCTTC
D gene: .; V gene: TRBV29-1; clone size: .; J gene: TRBJ2-2; CDR3 protein: CSVEGSIAGELFF; CDR3 DNA: TGCAGCGTTGAAGGGTCCATAGCTGGGGAGCTGTTTTTT
D gene: TRBD1; V gene: TRBV5-1; clone size: .; J gene: TRBJ2-5; CDR3 protein: CASRGTGAGYQETQYF; CDR3 DNA: TGCGCCAGCAGGGGGACAGGGGCCGGGTATCAAGAGACCCAGTACTTC
D gene: .; V gene: TRBV6-5; clone size: few; J gene: TRBJ1-2; CDR3 protein: CASSYGVNYGYTF; CDR3 DNA: TGTGCCAGCAGTTACGGGGTGAACTATGGCTACACCTTC
D gene: .; V gene: TRBV7-7; clone size: .; J gene: TRBJ2-1; CDR3 protein: CASSRSLRSGEQFF; CDR3 DNA: TGTGCCAGCAGCCGAAGTCTTAGGTCTGGTGAGCAGTTCTTC
D gene: .; V gene: TRBV10-3; clone size: few; J gene: TRBJ2-7; CDR3 protein: CAISDPGASSYEQYF; CDR3 DNA: TGTGCCATCAGTGACCCGGGGGCGAGCTCCTACGAGCAGTACTTC